These 24 T cell receptor beta chains originate from one sample sequenced in a study of shared clonotypes between healthy human individuals. Clones were sequenced by immunoSEQ multiplex PCR, and TCRdb holds only the in-frame ones, with some missing. The profile shows 500,000 to 550,000 clones, around 96% of them singletons. The sample comprised naive CD4+ T cells sorted from blood. Stated subset: CD45RA+ positively selected. The receptors were gathered from a woman aged 25 to 45 in good health.

The chain uses TRBV7-3 and TRBJ1-1; 9 bases are a match to TRBD1. V was clipped by 5 bases and J by 4 bases; unmatched bases: 5. The germline gives CDR1 SGHTA, CDR2 FQGTGA. CDR3 size: 14 residues. The CDR3 coding sequence is TGTGCCAGCAGCCCGGGGACAGGGCTCACTGAAGCTTTCTTT. This gives the protein CASSPGTGLTEAFF.

The chain has TRBV5-1 and TRBJ2-3; TRBD2 agrees at 7 bases. This CDR3 is built from 14 residues. Germline CDR1 is SGHRS and CDR2 is YFSETQ. J was trimmed by 4 bases and V by 2 bases; bases with no gene match: 4. CDR3 in amino acids: CASSFAGDSDTQYF. The CDR3 DNA reads as TGCGCCAGCAGCTTTGCGGGAGATTCAGATACGCAGTATTTT.

The chain has TRBV5-1 and TRBJ2-3; tentatively, D is TRBD1 (6 bases). The CDR3 runs 14 residues. Germline V CDR1 and CDR2: SGHRS, YFSETQ. The V gene lost 3 bases and the J gene lost 0 bases, with 8 bases spanning the gap. The CDR3, as DNA: TGCGCCAGCAGCTCGGGACAAAGCACAGATACGCAGTATTTT. Protein product: CASSSGQSTDTQYF.

This chain uses TRBV21-1 with TRBJ2-7; whether TRBD2, the table's D call, matches the DNA was not checked. TRBV21-1 is a pseudogene segment. The CDR3 contains 13 residues. For the CDR3, the DNA is TGTGCCAGCAGGAAGCGGGAGGGGATCGAGCAGTACTTC. Its translation is CASRKREGIEQYF.

The chain is built from TRBV28 and TRBJ1-2, with D unclear. The CDR3 extends over 12 amino acids. Germline CDR1 is MDHEN and CDR2 is SYDVKM. The ends were cut back, 6 bases at V and 4 bases at J, with 9 bases in the middle. The CDR3 bases are TGTGCCAGCAGCATACGCAGCTATGGCTACACCTTC. Translated: CASSIRSYGYTF.

The V gene is TRBV19, the J gene TRBJ2-3, with TRBD2 matching 13 bases. The CDR3 contains 14 residues. Trimming removed 5 bases from V and 9 bases from J; junction bases left unmatched: 5. Per the germline V gene, CDR1 is LNHDA and CDR2 is SQIVND (reference sequence). The CDR3 nucleotides are TGTGCCAGTAGTTTGGGGACTAGCGGGAACACGCAGTATTTT. Protein sequence: CASSLGTSGNTQYF.

The chain recombines TRBV29-1 with TRBJ2-5, with 11 bases that match TRBD2. Germline assignment: CDR1 SQVTM and CDR2 ANQGSEA. The ends lost 8 bases at V and 0 bases at J; junction bases unmatched: 8. CDR3 length: 15 residues. The CDR3 coding sequence is TGCAGCTCTAAAGGGACTAGCGGAGACCAAGAGACCCAGTACTTC. Protein product: CSSKGTSGDQETQYF.

V is TRBV5-1 and J is TRBJ2-5, with 9 bases that match TRBD1. Per germline, CDR1 SGHRS and CDR2 YFSETQ. The CDR3 runs 15 residues. V lost 0 bases to trimming and J lost 5 bases; unmatched junction nucleotides: 5. CDR3 amino acids: CASSLGQGVIETQYF. The DNA of the CDR3 is TGCGCCAGCAGCTTGGGACAGGGGGTAATCGAGACCCAGTACTTC.

With respect to this clone: Other DNA sequences in the sample encode the same CDR3. This rearrangement joins TRBV6-5 to TRBJ2-1, with 8 bases aligning to TRBD2. The CDR3 length is 15 residues. Germline values: CDR1 MNHEY, CDR2 SVGAGI. J gave up 0 bases and V 2 bases, and 0 bases lay outside the gene matches. The CDR3 coding sequence is TGTGCCAGCAGTTACAGCGGGAGCTCCTACAATGAGCAGTTCTTC. It yields the protein CASSYSGSSYNEQFF.

The gene calls are TRBV7-8 and TRBJ2-7, with TRBD2 matching 7 bases. The CDR3 runs 16 residues. CDR1 and CDR2 from the germline V gene are SGHVS and FQNEAQ. V was clipped by 5 bases and J by 4 bases; unmatched bases: 14. The CDR3 reads CASSRTFVGGQYEQYF. The DNA for the CDR3 is TGTGCCAGCAGCCGTACTTTTGTGGGAGGGCAGTACGAGCAGTACTTC.

CDR3 sequence reads: CASSSSGRYTGELFF. The DNA for the CDR3 is TGTGCCAGCAGCTCTAGCGGGAGGTACACCGGGGAGCTGTTTTTT. The rearrangement uses TRBV2 and TRBJ2-2; 11 nucleotides line up with TRBD2. The CDR3 sequence is 15 residues long. From germline, CDR1 is SNHLY and CDR2 FYNNEI. With 6 bases clipped from V and 3 bases from J, the junction kept 3 bases outside the gene matches.

This rearrangement joins TRBV11-2 to TRBJ2-1; 8 positions match TRBD2. The CDR3 has 15 residues. Trimming cost V 1 base and J 5 bases; bases outside gene matches: 4. Germline assignment: CDR1 SGHAT and CDR2 FQNNGV. CDR3 protein: CASSLGGRTNNEQFF. The CDR3 DNA reads TGTGCCAGCAGCTTAGGCGGGAGGACTAACAATGAGCAGTTCTTC.

The V call is TRBV7-6, the J call TRBJ2-5; weak D call: TRBD2 (6 bases). Germline loops: CDR1 SGHVS, CDR2 FNYEAQ. Trimming pared 3 bases from V and 13 bases from J, leaving 15 bases between. The CDR3 is 12 residues long. CDR3 protein: CASSFGLQETYF. DNA of the CDR3: TGTGCCAGCAGCTTCGGACTACAGGAGACGTACTTC. The full variable domain, completed using reference TRBV7-6 and TRBJ2-5, is GAGVSQSPRYKVTKRGQDVALRCDPISGHVSLYWYRQALGQGPEFLTYFNYEAQQDKSGLPNDRFSAERPEGSISTLTIQRTEQRDSAMYRCASSFGLQETYFGPGTRLLVL.

The chain couples TRBV28 to TRBJ1-6; 9 positions match TRBD1. Germline values: CDR1 MDHEN, CDR2 SYDVKM. With 5 bases clipped from V and 7 bases from J, the junction kept 9 bases outside the gene matches. The CDR3 spans 16 residues. CDR3 in amino acids: CASSERTGVDNSPLHF. CDR3 sequence (DNA): TGTGCCAGCAGTGAGAGGACAGGGGTCGACAATTCACCCCTCCACTTT.

The CDR3 DNA sequence: TGTGCCAGCAGGGAGGGGCAGGGGTTGAAGGAGACCCAGTACTTC. Translated, it gives CASREGQGLKETQYF. This chain connects TRBV2 to TRBJ2-5, with D perhaps TRBD1 or TRBD2 (6 bases each). The CDR3 runs to 15 residues. V shed 6 bases and J shed 5 bases, with 19 bases lying between them. Germline CDR1 SNHLY, CDR2 FYNNEI.

The chain is built from TRBV6-5 and TRBJ2-3; 8 positions match TRBD2. The J segment lost 5 bases and the V segment lost 8 bases, leaving 6 bases of the junction unmatched. This CDR3 comprises 13 residues. Germline V gives CDR1 MNHEY, CDR2 SVGAGI. The CDR3 sequence is CASASGQGDTQYF. In DNA, the CDR3 is TGTGCCAGCGCTAGCGGGCAAGGAGATACGCAGTATTTT.

The chain employs TRBV9 and TRBJ2-7, with a possible D match to TRBD2 (6 bases). Germline V gene data show CDR1 as SGDLS and CDR2 as YYNGEE. The CDR3 totals 14 residues. Trimming cost V 4 bases and J 3 bases, with 14 bases left between them. The CDR3: CASSPALADYEQYF. CDR3 in DNA: TGTGCCAGCAGCCCCGCCTTAGCGGACTACGAGCAGTACTTC.

The chain links TRBV4-1 to TRBJ1-6, with TRBD1 matching over 7 bases. With V trimmed by 3 bases and J by 4 bases, 9 bases remained unmatched. The CDR3 totals 17 residues. The germline gives CDR1 MGHRA, CDR2 YSYEKL. DNA of the CDR3: TGCGCCAGCAGCCACCACCAGGGGGGCGTATATAATTCACCCCTCCACTTT. It is translated as CASSHHQGGVYNSPLHF.

The V call is TRBV6-5, the J call TRBJ1-1; 9 nucleotides align to TRBD1. The CDR3 is made up of 15 amino acids. Germline CDR1 and CDR2: MNHEY and SVGAGI. The trim removed 6 bases at V and 3 bases at J, leaving 8 bases unmatched. Written as DNA, the CDR3 is TGTGCCAGCAGCTTTATGACAGGGGGAGACACTGAAGCTTTCTTT. Translating it yields CASSFMTGGDTEAFF.

The chain combines TRBV28 with TRBJ2-7; D possibly matches TRBD1 or TRBD2 (6 bases each). Germline values: CDR1 MDHEN, CDR2 SYDVKM. Trimming took 7 bases from V and 0 from J, leaving 19 bases between them. This CDR3 is built from 16 residues. The CDR3 sequence is CASTLGGGVSSYEQYF. The CDR3, as DNA: TGTGCCAGCACCCTGGGGGGCGGCGTAAGCTCCTACGAGCAGTACTTC.

The genes are TRBV10-2 and TRBJ2-7; D not certain. The CDR3 is 14 amino acids. V lost 0 bases and J 2 bases, leaving 8 bases between the germline ends. Germline V gene lookup returns CDR1 WSHSY and CDR2 SAAADI. CDR3 bases: TGCGCCAGCAGTGAGTCCCCGATGACCTACGAGCAGTACTTC. Translated: CASSESPMTYEQYF.

V is TRBV7-2 and J is TRBJ2-5; no definite D call. CDR1 is SGHTA, CDR2 FQGNSA, per germline. The CDR3 is made up of 15 amino acids. V dropped 0 bases and J dropped 2 bases, with 10 bases sitting between them. The CDR3 DNA is TGTGCCAGCAGCTTAGCCTCAACAGTACAAGAGACCCAGTACTTC. Translating it yields CASSLASTVQETQYF.

The chain carries TRBV2 and TRBJ2-1; 8 bases map to TRBD2. V shed 2 bases, J shed 1 base, and the junction held 10 bases outside the gene matches. The CDR3 is 18 amino acids. Germline V gene sequence: CDR1 SNHLY, CDR2 FYNNEI. The CDR3 coding sequence is TGTGCCAGCAGTGAACGGGGGGGCCTCTTCGAGTCCTACAATGAGCAGTTCTTC. Protein: CASSERGGLFESYNEQFF.

The genes are TRBV7-8 and TRBJ1-5; D is undetermined. Looked up from germline, CDR1 is SGHVS and CDR2 is FQNEAQ. Trimming pared 1 base from V and 0 bases from J, leaving 10 bases between. CDR3 size: 16 residues. The DNA for the CDR3 is TGTGCCAGCAGCTTAGTTGCTAAATATAGCAATCAGCCCCAGCATTTT. It is translated as CASSLVAKYSNQPQHF.